This is a list of T cell receptor beta chains from one sample in a study of regulatory T cells in long-lasting Graves disease. TCRdb reprocessed the multiplex PCR reads via MiXCR and lists one record per CDR3 protein. The data contain 600,000 to 850,000 distinct CDR3 sequences, 30% of them singletons. The material was peripheral blood mononuclear cells (PBMCs), obtained when the disease was refractory, from a patient treated with antithyroid drugs. These receptors were collected from a female donor with Graves disease. Both conserved end residues are part of each CDR3. D genes are given only for firm matches. Size values are once, few and many counts, or a class for expanded clones, and some rows have none.

size | length | D | J | V | DNA | CDR3
NA | 15 | NA | TRBJ2-7 | TRBV3-1 | TGTGCCAGCAGCCAAGACGAAAGGTGGGGAGGCGAGCAGTACTTC | CASSQDERWGGEQYF
NA | 16 | TRBD2 | TRBJ2-1 | TRBV6-5 | TGTGCCAGCAGTTCGGGTTGGCGGGAGGTCTACAATGAGCAGTTCTTC | CASSSGWREVYNEQFF
few | 15 | NA | TRBJ1-2 | TRBV9 | TGTGCCAGCAGCGTAGACCCGTCCATGGAGTCCGCCTACACCTTC | CASSVDPSMESAYTF
NA | 14 | NA | TRBJ2-4 | TRBV6-1 | TGTGCCAGCAGTGTAGCTAGGGAGCGAAACATTCAGTACTTC | CASSVARERNIQYF
NA | 20 | TRBD2 | TRBJ2-7 | TRBV9 | TGTGCCAGCAGCGTAGGCGCGCCACGGGGGTCCGCTAGCGGGATCTCAGAGCAGTACTTC | CASSVGAPRGSASGISEQYF
NA | 17 | NA | TRBJ1-1 | TRBV20-1 | TGCAGTGCTAGGGAAAACGGATTCCCCACAATGAACACTGAAGCTTTCTTT | CSARENGFPTMNTEAFF
NA | 14 | NA | TRBJ2-1 | TRBV6-5 | TGTGCCAGCAGTTACTGGCAGGGGAACAATGAGCAGTTCTTC | CASSYWQGNNEQFF
few | 13 | TRBD1 | TRBJ1-2 | TRBV6-2/TRBV6-3 | TGTGCCAGCACCCGGGACAGTAACTATGGCTACACCTTC | CASTRDSNYGYTF
few | 15 | NA | TRBJ2-4 | TRBV30 | TGTGCCTGGAGTGGAGGGGTCCTAGCCAAAAACATTCAGTACTTC | CAWSGGVLAKNIQYF
many | 12 | NA | TRBJ2-5 | TRBV12-3/TRBV12-4 | TGTGCCAGCACTTGGGGTTCCGAGACCCAGTACTTC | CASTWGSETQYF
many | 13 | NA | TRBJ1-2 | TRBV28 | TGTGCCAGCACGCGGGACTCCTCGGGCGGCTACACCTTC | CASTRDSSGGYTF
few | 15 | TRBD2 | TRBJ2-3 | TRBV7-3 | TGTGCCAGCAGCTTAACGGGAGGGCCTGCAGATACGCAGTATTTT | CASSLTGGPADTQYF
NA | 13 | NA | TRBJ1-1 | TRBV9 | TGTGCCAGCAGCGTAGGGGGGCAGACTGAAGCTTTCTTT | CASSVGGQTEAFF
NA | 19 | NA | TRBJ1-6 | TRBV20-1 | TGCAGTGCCACTCGTGAGGTCCCGCTTACGAGCTCCTATAATTCACCCCTCCACTTT | CSATREVPLTSSYNSPLHF
once | 15 | TRBD1 | TRBJ1-5 | TRBV7-9 | TGTGCCAGCAGCGATACAGGGGGCCAGACTCAGCCCCAGCATTTT | CASSDTGGQTQPQHF
NA | 13 | TRBD1 | TRBJ1-5 | TRBV12-3/TRBV12-4 | TGTGCCAGCAAAGGACAGGGCGATCAGCCCCAGCATTTT | CASKGQGDQPQHF
many | 13 | NA | TRBJ2-5 | TRBV11-2 | TGTGCCAGCAGACGCAGGGTAACAGAGACCCAGTACTTC | CASRRRVTETQYF
many | 15 | NA | TRBJ1-1 | TRBV2 | TGTGCCAGCAGTGGCGCGGCTCCCCTGCTCACTGAAGCTTTCTTT | CASSGAAPLLTEAFF
few | 15 | NA | TRBJ2-1 | TRBV11-2 | TGTGCCAGCAGCCCCTTCGCTAGCAGCAACAATGAGCAGTTCTTC | CASSPFASSNNEQFF
many | 17 | TRBD1 | TRBJ1-5 | TRBV12-3/TRBV12-4 | TGTGCCAGCAGTTTAGGCGCGTCCGGGACAGGCCCAAGGCTCCAGCATTTT | CASSLGASGTGPRLQHF
NA | 14 | NA | TRBJ1-1 | TRBV2 | TGTGCCAGCAGTGATCTGGGAAGGGCCACTGAAGCTTTCTTT | CASSDLGRATEAFF
NA | 16 | TRBD1 | TRBJ1-5 | TRBV12-3/TRBV12-4 | TGTGCCAGCAGTTCGGGACAGGGGGCGAACAATCAGCCCCAGCATTTT | CASSSGQGANNQPQHF
NA | 13 | NA | TRBJ1-1 | TRBV29-1 | TGCAGCGGCAACAGGGCTATGGGCACTGAAGCTTTCTTT | CSGNRAMGTEAFF
NA | 11 | NA | TRBJ1-1 | TRBV29-1 | TGCAGCGTTGGTTCCCGAACTGAAGCTTTCTTT | CSVGSRTEAFF
NA | 15 | NA | TRBJ1-5 | TRBV27 | TGTGCCAGCAGATCAGTCCCAGGGATCAATCAGCCCCAGCATTTT | CASRSVPGINQPQHF
NA | 11 | NA | TRBJ2-7 | TRBV6-1 | TGTGCCAGCAGTCACGGTCGCGAGCAGTACTTC | CASSHGREQYF
few | 17 | TRBD2 | TRBJ2-5 | TRBV6-2/TRBV6-3 | TGTGCCAGCAGTTACTCGCCGGGACTAGCGGTTCAAGAGACCCAGTACTTC | CASSYSPGLAVQETQYF
many | 13 | TRBD1 | TRBJ1-1 | TRBV2 | TGTGCCAGCAGTGCACAGGGGGCCACTGAAGCTTTCTTT | CASSAQGATEAFF
few | 13 | NA | TRBJ1-1 | TRBV20-1 | TGCAGTGCTGATGCGGGGGGTGACACTGAAGCTTTCTTT | CSADAGGDTEAFF
NA | 14 | NA | TRBJ1-1 | TRBV20-1 | TGCAGTGCTAGAGACATGGGGAGAGGCGGAGAAGCTTTCTTT | CSARDMGRGGEAFF
NA | 15 | TRBD1 | TRBJ1-5 | TRBV11-2 | TGTGCCAGCAGCATGACAGGGGCTCAGAGTCAGCCCCAGCATTTT | CASSMTGAQSQPQHF
NA | 15 | TRBD1 | TRBJ1-1 | TRBV20-1 | TGCAGTGCTAGGATGGGGACAGGGTCGAACACTGAAGCTTTCTTT | CSARMGTGSNTEAFF
many | 15 | TRBD1 | TRBJ1-4 | TRBV27 | TGTGCCAGCAGCCTAAGGACAGGGTATAATGAAAAACTGTTTTTT | CASSLRTGYNEKLFF
few | 15 | NA | TRBJ1-1 | TRBV6-2/TRBV6-3 | TGTGCCAGCATGGAGGAGGGACGGTTGAACACTGAAGCTTTCTTT | CASMEEGRLNTEAFF
NA | 16 | NA | TRBJ2-2 | TRBV11-2 | TGTGCCAGCAGCTTCACCTTAAACCCGAACACCGGGGAGCTGTTTTTT | CASSFTLNPNTGELFF
NA | 15 | NA | TRBJ2-2 | TRBV7-9 | TGTGCCAGCAGCTTATCTTTCGGGACTACCGGGGAGCTGTTTTTT | CASSLSFGTTGELFF
many | 15 | TRBD2 | TRBJ2-7 | TRBV28 | TGTGCCAGCAACCCACTAGCGGCGAGCTCCTACGAGCAGTACTTC | CASNPLAASSYEQYF
NA | 15 | TRBD2 | TRBJ2-2 | TRBV5-4 | TGTGCCAGCAGGGGCGGGAGGTCGAACACCGGGGAGCTGTTTTTT | CASRGGRSNTGELFF
NA | 12 | NA | TRBJ2-7 | TRBV4-1 | TGCGCCAGCAGCCAATGGGGAAGCCTACAGTACTTC | CASSQWGSLQYF
NA | 13 | TRBD2 | TRBJ2-7 | TRBV20-1 | TGCAGTGCTAGAGGTGAGCGGGGCCTCGAGCAGTACTTC | CSARGERGLEQYF
NA | 15 | NA | TRBJ1-6 | TRBV7-2 | TGTGCCAGCAGCTTAGTCGGCTCAGAGGGTTCACCCCTCCACTTT | CASSLVGSEGSPLHF
many | 11 | NA | TRBJ2-5 | TRBV2 | TGTGCCAGCAGTCACGGAGGGACCCAGTACTTC | CASSHGGTQYF
few | 17 | TRBD2 | TRBJ2-2 | TRBV6-1 | TGTGCCAGCCGGGGACTAGCGGGAGAGTACGGCACCGGGGAGCTGTTTTTT | CASRGLAGEYGTGELFF
many | 11 | NA | TRBJ2-2 | TRBV12-3/TRBV12-4 | TGTGCCAGCAGCGGTCGAGGGGAGCTGTTTTTT | CASSGRGELFF
few | 17 | TRBD2 | TRBJ2-4 | TRBV7-3 | TGTGCCAGCAGCTTAATGGGGCGGGAGTTTACCAAAAACATTCAGTACTTC | CASSLMGREFTKNIQYF
few | 14 | TRBD1 | TRBJ1-4 | TRBV12-3/TRBV12-4 | TGTGCCAGCACCGATAGAGGGGGCGGTGAAAAACTGTTTTTT | CASTDRGGGEKLFF
few | 15 | NA | TRBJ1-2 | TRBV2 | TGTGCCAGCAGTGAAGATGGGGGCAGGGTCGATGGCTACACCTTC | CASSEDGGRVDGYTF
NA | 17 | NA | TRBJ1-5 | TRBV2 | TGTGCCAGCAGTGGAGGTGCCCGGAGGCAGGGCCTTCAGCCCCAGCATTTT | CASSGGARRQGLQPQHF
many | 14 | TRBD1 | TRBJ2-7 | TRBV12-3/TRBV12-4 | TGTGCCAGCAGTTTTGGGACAGGGGCCTACGAGCAGTACTTC | CASSFGTGAYEQYF
NA | 15 | TRBD1 | TRBJ2-7 | TRBV2 | TGTGCCAGCAGGCGGAGGACAGGGGGCTCCTACGAGCAGTACTTC | CASRRRTGGSYEQYF
once | 15 | NA | TRBJ2-5 | TRBV4-1 | TGCGCCAGCAGCCAAGATGATGGAGGGGAAGAGACCCAGTACTTC | CASSQDDGGEETQYF
few | 15 | NA | TRBJ1-6 | TRBV30 | TGTGCCACCGACCCTGGGAGCTCCTATAATTCACCCCTCCACTTT | CATDPGSSYNSPLHF
NA | 16 | TRBD2 | TRBJ2-1 | TRBV6-2/TRBV6-3 | TGTGCCAGCAGCCCTGAGACTAGCGGGTCCCACAATGAGCAGTTCTTC | CASSPETSGSHNEQFF
NA | 14 | NA | TRBJ1-1 | TRBV30 | TGTGCCTGGAGTCGACTGGGGGAACGCACTGAAGCTTTCTTT | CAWSRLGERTEAFF
NA | 17 | TRBD1 | TRBJ1-6 | TRBV11-2 | TGTGCCAGCAGCTTAGATGCTGGACAGGGGGATAATTCACCCCTCCACTTT | CASSLDAGQGDNSPLHF
NA | 17 | TRBD2 | TRBJ2-5 | TRBV15 | TGTGCCACCAGCGGCCTGTGGACTAGCGGGAGGGTAGAGACCCAGTACTTC | CATSGLWTSGRVETQYF
NA | 14 | TRBD1 | TRBJ1-1 | TRBV12-3/TRBV12-4 | TGTGCCAGCAGTTACAAGGGGGCAGTCACTGAAGCTTTCTTT | CASSYKGAVTEAFF
NA | 15 | NA | TRBJ2-7 | TRBV18 | TGTGCCAGCTCACCATTCCCCACGGACGGCTACGAGCAGTACTTC | CASSPFPTDGYEQYF
few | 13 | NA | TRBJ1-2 | TRBV3-1 | TGTGCCAGCAGCCAAGGGGCAGGGAGCGGCTACACCTTC | CASSQGAGSGYTF